This entry lists 12 T cell receptor beta chains sequenced from one sample in a study of PD-1 blockade in classical Hodgkin lymphoma. The time point denotes: newly diagnosed, previously untreated cHL patient sample. Profiling relied on immunoSEQ multiplex PCR, and the TCRdb table lists in-frame clones only, not all of them. The profile shows tens of thousands of clones, roughly 90% of them singletons. The sample consisted of peripheral blood mononuclear cells (PBMCs). Receptors were obtained from a human donor with classical Hodgkin lymphoma.

V and J are TRBV6-1 and TRBJ1-5; D call uncertain. V lost 3 bases and J 6 bases, leaving 6 bases between the germline ends. Germline V gives CDR1 MNHNS, CDR2 SASEGT. The CDR3 covers 12 residues. DNA of the CDR3: TGTGCCAGCAGTGATTTTGTTCAGCCCCAGCATTTT. Translated, it gives CASSDFVQPQHF.

J is TRBJ2-1 and V is TRBV11-2, with a weak D call TRBD2 (6 bases). The CDR3 is 15 amino acids. The germline gives CDR1 SGHAT, CDR2 FQNNGV. Trimming cost V 6 bases and J 1 base, with 13 bases left between them. The CDR3 region has the DNA TGTGCCAGCAGTGAAAGCGGGTGGTCCTACAATGAGCAGTTCTTC. This translates into CASSESGWSYNEQFF.

The chain is built from TRBV11-2 and TRBJ2-7, with D unclear. Germline V lookup: CDR1 SGHAT, CDR2 FQNNGV. The ends were cut back, 3 bases at V and 2 bases at J, with 5 bases in the middle. The CDR3 consists of 12 residues. Here the CDR3 DNA reads TGTGCCAGCAGCTTTGTCGCCTACGAGCAGTACTTC. Amino acids: CASSFVAYEQYF.

This clone is judged medium-sized (0.01 to 0.1%). The rearrangement uses TRBV11-2 and TRBJ2-7, with D perhaps matching TRBD1 or TRBD2 (7 bases each). The CDR3 has 15 residues. CDR1 is SGHAT, CDR2 FQNNGV, per germline. The V end lost 1 base, the J end lost 4 bases, and 14 bases lay between the germline ends. CDR3 in DNA: TGTGCCAGCAGCTTAGGCAGGGGGGGGAATTACGAGCAGTACTTC. Translation: CASSLGRGGNYEQYF.

J is TRBJ1-2 and V is TRBV27; TRBD1 might be the D (6 bases). The CDR3 totals 13 residues. Per germline, CDR1 MNHEY and CDR2 SMNVEV (reference sequence). Trimming shortened V by 6 bases and J by 5 bases, and 13 bases separated the two germline ends. CDR3 in amino acids: CASSPTGIYGYTF. For the CDR3, the DNA is TGTGCCAGCAGCCCCACAGGGATTTATGGCTACACCTTC.

The chain recombines TRBV6-5 with TRBJ1-5; TRBD1 is a possible D gene (6 bases). Deletions cut 6 bases from V and 0 bases from J, with 9 bases between. Germline V gene sequence: CDR1 MNHEY, CDR2 SVGAGI. The CDR3 is 14 residues long. CDR3 region: CASSRTVSNQPQHF. The CDR3 DNA reads as TGTGCCAGCAGCCGGACAGTTAGCAATCAGCCCCAGCATTTT.

The V gene is TRBV28, the J gene TRBJ1-4; TRBD1 matches at 9 bases. Germline values: CDR1 MDHEN, CDR2 SYDVKM. The CDR3 loop spans 15 amino acids. V was clipped by 4 bases and J by 8 bases; unmatched bases: 8. CDR3 amino acids: CASSSHRGREEKLFF. The CDR3 nucleotides read TGTGCCAGCAGTTCCCACAGGGGGCGGGAAGAAAAACTGTTTTTT.

V is TRBV11-2 and J is TRBJ2-7; D is possibly TRBD2 (6 bases). V lost 7 bases to trimming and J lost 3 bases, with 22 bases between them. CDR1 is SGHAT and CDR2 is FQNNGV in the germline V gene. The CDR3 sequence is 16 residues long. The CDR3 is CASTTRSQGAGYEQYF. The CDR3 DNA reads as TGTGCCAGCACCACCCGCTCCCAGGGAGCGGGCTACGAGCAGTACTTC. The variable domain in full, completed from reference TRBV11-2 and TRBJ2-7, reads EAGVAQSPRYKIIEKRQSVAFWCNPISGHATLYWYQQILGQGPKLLIQFQNNGVVDDSQLPKDRFSAERLKGVDSTLKIQPAKLEDSAVYLCASTTRSQGAGYEQYFGPGTRLTVT.

The chain joins TRBV28 to TRBJ2-7; 11 nucleotides align to TRBD2. Trimming cost V 3 bases and J 0 bases; bases outside gene matches: 7. CDR1 MDHEN and CDR2 SYDVKM come from the germline V gene. This CDR3 region has 17 residues. CDR3 loop: CASSLASGRRFSYEQYF. The CDR3 bases are TGTGCCAGCAGTTTGGCTAGCGGGAGGCGATTCTCCTACGAGCAGTACTTC.

Regarding this clone: Compared with germline, one end of the junction differs, possibly owing to a read error. The sample holds other DNA sequences that translate to the same CDR3. The V call is TRBV6-1, the J call TRBJ2-3; TRBD1 aligns across 9 bases. The CDR3 is made up of 15 amino acids. Looked up from germline, CDR1 is MNHNS and CDR2 is SASEGT. The CDR3 region is CASSVTGQGSDTQYF. The CDR3 bases are TGTGCCAGTAGTGTAACGGGACAGGGAAGTGATACGCAGTATTTT.

J is TRBJ1-2 and V is TRBV6-1; D is ambiguous. Germline V lookup: CDR1 MNHNS, CDR2 SASEGT. Trimming took off 4 bases at V and 8 bases at J, with 20 bases between the two ends. The CDR3 loop spans 15 amino acids. CDR3 protein: CASSADGTSGVGYTF. For the CDR3, the DNA is TGTGCCAGCAGTGCTGACGGAACTTCTGGGGTAGGCTACACCTTC.

The chain is built from TRBV2 and TRBJ1-2; 7 bases match TRBD1. From germline, CDR1 is SNHLY and CDR2 FYNNEI. This CDR3 comprises 12 residues. The V gene end was trimmed by 6 bases and the J gene end by 7 bases; junction bases not matched to a gene: 5. This chain's CDR3 is CASRVNRGGYTF. The DNA for the CDR3 is TGTGCCAGCAGAGTCAACAGGGGTGGCTACACCTTC.